Listed below are T cell receptor beta chains from one sample, sequenced in a study of blood T cells in healthy people across ages. TCRdb processed the 5' RACE reads anew with MiXCR; each CDR3 protein has one entry. The sample contains approximately 1,100,000 distinct CDR3 sequences, 40% to 55% of which appear only once. Sample: blood. The receptors were sampled from a woman aged 60-75 years in good health. The CDR3 runs from the conserved cysteine through the conserved F or W. D genes are given only for firm matches. For some rows the clone size is stated as once, few or many, or as a class when expanded; others skip it.

d_call	clone_size	v_call	j_call	cdr3_nt	cdr3_aa
-	many	TRBV5-1	TRBJ2-1	TGCGCCAGCAGCTTGGTTGCGGGAGAGCAGTTCTTC	CASSLVAGEQFF
TRBD1	-	TRBV28	TRBJ2-7	TGTGCCAGCAGCACGGTACGGGACAGTCCCTACGAGCAGTACTTC	CASSTVRDSPYEQYF
-	-	TRBV12-3/TRBV12-4	TRBJ1-2	TGTGCCAGCAGTTTCGATTTTATGGGGACTGACTATGGCTACACCTTC	CASSFDFMGTDYGYTF
-	-	TRBV7-9	TRBJ1-4	TGTGCCAGCAGCTTAGTTTCCCCCGGGACAGAAAAACTGTTTTTT	CASSLVSPGTEKLFF
TRBD1	-	TRBV18	TRBJ1-1	TGTGCCAGCTCACTCCGGACAGGGGCACCGAATACTGAAGCTTTCTTT	CASSLRTGAPNTEAFF
-	-	TRBV25-1	TRBJ2-7	TGTGCCAGCAGTCCACCTCCCTCTAGGTACGAGCAGTACTTC	CASSPPPSRYEQYF
TRBD2	-	TRBV20-1	TRBJ2-5	TGCAGTGCTAGTCCCAGTGGGAGGGCCAGGACGGTTACCCAAGAGACCCAGTACTTC	CSASPSGRARTVTQETQYF
-	-	TRBV24-1	TRBJ1-2	TGTGCCACCAGTGATATGGGACATCCTGGCTACACCTTC	CATSDMGHPGYTF
TRBD2	few	TRBV9	TRBJ2-3	TGTGCCAGCAGCCGCCTGTTGGCGGGGGGCACAGATACGCAGTATTTT	CASSRLLAGGTDTQYF
TRBD2	-	TRBV20-1	TRBJ2-3	TGCAGTGCTAGAAAAATAGCGGGGGGGCCCAGATCAGATACGCAGTATTTT	CSARKIAGGPRSDTQYF
-	few	TRBV21-1	TRBJ2-3	TGTGCCAGCAGCAAAGCACCCGGGACAGATACGCAGTATTTT	CASSKAPGTDTQYF
TRBD2	-	TRBV5-1	TRBJ2-5	TGCGCCAGCAGCTTGCTGGCGACTAGCGGGAGCGGAAAGACCCAGTACTTC	CASSLLATSGSGKTQYF
-	-	TRBV3-1	TRBJ1-1	TGTGCCAGCAGCCAAGGCAGCTCCGAAGCTTTCTTT	CASSQGSSEAFF
TRBD2	few	TRBV9	TRBJ2-1	TGTGCCAGCAGCCCACAAGCGGGAGGGGAAAACAATGAGCAGTTCTTC	CASSPQAGGENNEQFF
-	-	TRBV7-8	TRBJ2-5	TGTGCCAGCAGCACCGGGCGGACCCAGTACTTC	CASSTGRTQYF
TRBD2	-	TRBV24-1	TRBJ2-3	TGTGCCACCAGTGATCCAGGACTAGCGGGAGCCGCAGATACGCAGTATTTT	CATSDPGLAGAADTQYF
-	many	TRBV29-1	TRBJ2-1	TGCAGCGTTGACAGGGCCTTAGGCAATGAGCAGTTCTTC	CSVDRALGNEQFF
-	-	TRBV27	TRBJ2-6	TGTGCCAGCACCACCAGGGCCGGTGATGGGCCGGCTGGGGCCAACGTCCTGACTTTC	CASTTRAGDGPAGANVLTF
-	few	TRBV6-2/TRBV6-3	TRBJ2-3	TGTGCCAGCAGCACCCGCAACACAGATACGCAGTATTTT	CASSTRNTDTQYF
TRBD2	-	TRBV27	TRBJ2-1	TGTGCCAGCAGAGGTGGCGGGAGAGGGTACAATGAGCAGTTCTTC	CASRGGGRGYNEQFF
TRBD2	few	TRBV20-1	TRBJ2-1	TGCAGTGCTAGAGACCCTCTAGCGGGGGTATACAATGAGCAGTTCTTC	CSARDPLAGVYNEQFF
-	many	TRBV4-1	TRBJ1-1	TGCGCCAGCAGCCAAGAAAGGATGAACACTGAAGCTTTCTTT	CASSQERMNTEAFF
TRBD1	few	TRBV10-3	TRBJ1-2	TGTGCCATCAGTGACAGGGGACAGGGGCGTCACTATGGCTACACCTTC	CAISDRGQGRHYGYTF
TRBD2	many	TRBV20-1	TRBJ2-3	TGCAGTGCTAGAGATACCCGGCTAGCGGGAGATACGCAGTATTTT	CSARDTRLAGDTQYF
-	-	TRBV4-2	TRBJ1-5	TGTGCCAGCAGCCAAGTCAAGAATCAGCCCCAGCATTTT	CASSQVKNQPQHF
-	-	TRBV30	TRBJ2-6	TGTGCCTGGGGAAAGGGTGGCGGGGCCAACGTCCTGACTTTC	CAWGKGGGANVLTF
TRBD1	few	TRBV6-6	TRBJ2-1	TGTGCCAGCAGTTACGCCCGGGGGACAGGGGTCGACAATGAGCAGTTCTTC	CASSYARGTGVDNEQFF
TRBD2	-	TRBV29-1	TRBJ2-1	TGCAGCGTGGAGGGAGGAGTAGCGGGAAGGTACAATGAGCAGTTCTTC	CSVEGGVAGRYNEQFF
-	-	TRBV20-1	TRBJ2-2	TGCAGTGCTAGAGATCCGACTAGTCACACCGGGGAGCTGTTTTTT	CSARDPTSHTGELFF
-	-	TRBV20-1	TRBJ2-7	TGCAGTGCCCGACCCGATTCGTGGGAGCAGTACTTC	CSARPDSWEQYF
-	-	TRBV21-1	TRBJ2-5	TGTGCCAGCAGCAAATTTTTTAGGGCTAGCGGGAGGGCTGGACAAGAGACCCAGTACTTC	CASSKFFRASGRAGQETQYF
TRBD1	few	TRBV29-1	TRBJ2-7	TGCAGCGTTTCGCCGATGGGACAGGGCTACGAGCAGTACTTC	CSVSPMGQGYEQYF
-	many	TRBV9	TRBJ2-5	TGTGCCAGCAGCGCCCGCGGGGCCAGCGGAGAGACCCAGTACTTC	CASSARGASGETQYF
TRBD2	-	TRBV9	TRBJ2-5	TGTGCCAGCAGCGTAGGCGGGAGCTTCGATGAGCAGTACTTC	CASSVGGSFDEQYF
-	-	TRBV12-3/TRBV12-4	TRBJ2-3	TGTGCCAGCAGCCGAGACTCAGGGGCGGATACGCAGTATTTT	CASSRDSGADTQYF
-	-	TRBV3-1	TRBJ2-7	TGTGCCAGCAGCCCGGGACCCCACTACGAGCAGTACTTC	CASSPGPHYEQYF
TRBD1	-	TRBV3-1	TRBJ1-4	TGTGCCAGCAGCCACGGGGACAGGCTAACTAATGAAAAACTGTTTTTT	CASSHGDRLTNEKLFF